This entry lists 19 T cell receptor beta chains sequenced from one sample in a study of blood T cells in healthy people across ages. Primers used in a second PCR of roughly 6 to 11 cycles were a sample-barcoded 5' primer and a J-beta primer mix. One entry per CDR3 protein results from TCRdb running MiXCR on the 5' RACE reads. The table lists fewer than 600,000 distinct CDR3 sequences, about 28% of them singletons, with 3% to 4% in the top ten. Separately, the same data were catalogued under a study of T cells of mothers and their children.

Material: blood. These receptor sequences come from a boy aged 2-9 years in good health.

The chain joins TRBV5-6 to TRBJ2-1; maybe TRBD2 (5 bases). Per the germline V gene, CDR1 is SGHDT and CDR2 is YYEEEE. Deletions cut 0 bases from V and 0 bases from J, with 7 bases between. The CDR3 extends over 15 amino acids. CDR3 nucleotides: TGTGCCAGCAGCTTGGAACGGGGCTCCTACAATGAGCAGTTCTTC. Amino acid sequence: CASSLERGSYNEQFF.

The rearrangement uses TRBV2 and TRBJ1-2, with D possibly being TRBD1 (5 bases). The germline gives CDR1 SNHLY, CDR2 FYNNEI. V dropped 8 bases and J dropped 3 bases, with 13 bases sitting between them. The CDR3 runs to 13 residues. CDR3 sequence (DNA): TGTGCCAGCCTAAAGGGGATGGACTATGGCTACACCTTC. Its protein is CASLKGMDYGYTF.

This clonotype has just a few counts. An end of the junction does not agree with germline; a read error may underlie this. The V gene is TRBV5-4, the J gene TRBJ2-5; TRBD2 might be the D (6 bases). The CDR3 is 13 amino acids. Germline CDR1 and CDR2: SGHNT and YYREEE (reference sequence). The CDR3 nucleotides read TGTGCCAGCAGCTCGTGGGACTTAGAGGCCCAGTACTTC. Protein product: CASSSWDLEAQYF.

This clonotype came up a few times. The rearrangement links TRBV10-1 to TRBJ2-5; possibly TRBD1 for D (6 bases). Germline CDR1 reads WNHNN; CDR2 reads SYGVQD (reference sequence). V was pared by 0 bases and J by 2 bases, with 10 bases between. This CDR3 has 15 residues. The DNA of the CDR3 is TGCGCCAGCAGTGAGTCTGAGGGGGATCAAGAGACCCAGTACTTC. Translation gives CASSESEGDQETQYF.

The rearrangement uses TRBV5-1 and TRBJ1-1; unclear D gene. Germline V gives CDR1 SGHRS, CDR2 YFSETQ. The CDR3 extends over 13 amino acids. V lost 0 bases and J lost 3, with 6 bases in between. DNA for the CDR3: TGCGCCAGCAGCTTGGACAGCTACACTGAAGCTTTCTTT. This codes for CASSLDSYTEAFF. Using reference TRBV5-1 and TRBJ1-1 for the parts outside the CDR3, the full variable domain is KAGVTQTPRYLIKTRGQQVTLSCSPISGHRSVSWYQQTPGQGLQFLFEYFSETQRNKGNFPGRFSGRQFSNSRSEMNVSTLELGDSALYLCASSLDSYTEAFFGQGTRLTVV.

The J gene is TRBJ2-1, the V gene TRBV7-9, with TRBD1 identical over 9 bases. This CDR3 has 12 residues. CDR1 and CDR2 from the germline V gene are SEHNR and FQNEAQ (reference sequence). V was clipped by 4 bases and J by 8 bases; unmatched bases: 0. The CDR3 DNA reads TGTGCCAGCAGCTGGGACAGGGATGAGCAGTTCTTC. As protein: CASSWDRDEQFF.

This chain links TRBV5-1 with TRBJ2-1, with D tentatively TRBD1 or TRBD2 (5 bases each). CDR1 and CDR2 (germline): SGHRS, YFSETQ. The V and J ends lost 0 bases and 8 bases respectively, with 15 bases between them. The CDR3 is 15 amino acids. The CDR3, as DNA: TGCGCCAGCAGCTTGGGGGGACGGGTTACCGATGAGCAGTTCTTC. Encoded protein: CASSLGGRVTDEQFF.

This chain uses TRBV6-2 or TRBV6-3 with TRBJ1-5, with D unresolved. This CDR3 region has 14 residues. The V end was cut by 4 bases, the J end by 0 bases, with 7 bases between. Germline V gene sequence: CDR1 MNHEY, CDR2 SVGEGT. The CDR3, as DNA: TGTGCCAGCAGTTCATGGAGTAGCAATCAGCCCCAGCATTTT. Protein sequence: CASSSWSSNQPQHF.

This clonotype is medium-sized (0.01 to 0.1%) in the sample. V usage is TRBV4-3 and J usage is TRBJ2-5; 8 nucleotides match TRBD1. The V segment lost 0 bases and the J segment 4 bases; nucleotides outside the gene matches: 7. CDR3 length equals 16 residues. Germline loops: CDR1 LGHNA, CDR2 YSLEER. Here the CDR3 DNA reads TGCGCCAGCAGCCAAGACCCACAGGGGGGTGCAGAGACCCAGTACTTC. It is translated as CASSQDPQGGAETQYF.

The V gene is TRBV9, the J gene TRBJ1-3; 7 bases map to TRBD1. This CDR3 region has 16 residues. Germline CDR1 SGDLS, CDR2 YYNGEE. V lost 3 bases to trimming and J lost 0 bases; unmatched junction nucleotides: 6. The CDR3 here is CASSGQGPGSGNTIYF. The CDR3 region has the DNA TGTGCCAGCAGCGGACAGGGACCGGGCTCTGGAAACACCATATATTTT.

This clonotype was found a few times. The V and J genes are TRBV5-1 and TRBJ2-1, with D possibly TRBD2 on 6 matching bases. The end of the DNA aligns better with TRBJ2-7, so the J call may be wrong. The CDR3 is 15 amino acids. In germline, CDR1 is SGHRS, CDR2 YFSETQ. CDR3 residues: CASSPAGTGRYEQYF. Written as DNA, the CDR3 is TGCGCCAGCAGCCCCGCCGGGACTGGGAGGTACGAGCAGTACTTC.

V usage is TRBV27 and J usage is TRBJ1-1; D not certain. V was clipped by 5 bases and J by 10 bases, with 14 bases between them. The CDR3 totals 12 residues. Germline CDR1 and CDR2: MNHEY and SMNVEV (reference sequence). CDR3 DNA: TGTGCCAGCAGTGGGCCACCGGGCGTAGCTTTCTTT. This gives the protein CASSGPPGVAFF.

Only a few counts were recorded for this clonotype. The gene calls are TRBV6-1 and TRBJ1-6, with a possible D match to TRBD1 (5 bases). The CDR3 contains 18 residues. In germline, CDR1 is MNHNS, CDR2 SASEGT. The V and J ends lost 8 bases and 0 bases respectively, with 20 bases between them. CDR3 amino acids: CASSPAYRTSSYNSPLHF. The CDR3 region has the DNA TGTGCCAGCTCACCCGCGTACAGGACAAGCTCCTATAATTCACCCCTCCACTTT.

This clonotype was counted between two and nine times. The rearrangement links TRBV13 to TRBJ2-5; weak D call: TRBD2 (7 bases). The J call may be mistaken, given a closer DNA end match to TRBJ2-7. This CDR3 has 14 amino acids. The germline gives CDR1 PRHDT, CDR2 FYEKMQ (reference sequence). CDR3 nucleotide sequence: TGTGCCAGCAGCTGGGGGGGGCAGTACTACGAGCAGTACTTC. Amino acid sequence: CASSWGGQYYEQYF.

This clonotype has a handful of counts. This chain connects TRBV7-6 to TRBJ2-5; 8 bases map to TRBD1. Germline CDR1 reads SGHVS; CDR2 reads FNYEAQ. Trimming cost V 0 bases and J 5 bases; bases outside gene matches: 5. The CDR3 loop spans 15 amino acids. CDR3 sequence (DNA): TGTGCCAGCAGCTTAGCGGCAGGGGGCGCGGAGACCCAGTACTTC. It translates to CASSLAAGGAETQYF.

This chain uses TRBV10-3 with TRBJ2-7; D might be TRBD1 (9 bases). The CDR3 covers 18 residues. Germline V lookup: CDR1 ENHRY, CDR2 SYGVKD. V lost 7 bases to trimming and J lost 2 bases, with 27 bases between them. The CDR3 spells CAINSGTGYSGRAYEQYF. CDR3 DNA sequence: TGTGCCATCAATTCCGGGACAGGGTATTCCGGGAGGGCCTACGAGCAGTACTTC.

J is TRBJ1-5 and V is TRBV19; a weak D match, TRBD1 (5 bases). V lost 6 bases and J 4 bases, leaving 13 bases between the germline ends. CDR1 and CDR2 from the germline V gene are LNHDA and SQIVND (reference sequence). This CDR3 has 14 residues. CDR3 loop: CASSPQGPNQPQHF. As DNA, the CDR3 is TGTGCCAGTAGCCCCCAGGGCCCAAATCAGCCCCAGCATTTT.

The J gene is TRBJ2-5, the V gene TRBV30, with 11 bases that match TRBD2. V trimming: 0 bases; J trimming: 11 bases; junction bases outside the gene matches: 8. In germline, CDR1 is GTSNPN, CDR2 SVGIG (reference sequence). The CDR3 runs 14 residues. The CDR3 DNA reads TGTGCCTGGAGTGTACAGATTAGCGGGGGGGAGCAGTACTTC. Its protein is CAWSVQISGGEQYF.

CDR3 nucleotide sequence: TGTGCCAGCAGCTTAACGGCGGGGATTTACAATGAGCAGTTCTTC. Translation: CASSLTAGIYNEQFF. V gene TRBV11-3 combines with J gene TRBJ2-1; D might be TRBD2 (6 bases). The CDR3 runs to 15 residues. Germline V lookup: CDR1 SGHNT, CDR2 YENEEA. V was clipped by 2 bases and J by 4 bases, with 12 bases between them.